This is a list of T cell receptor beta chains from one sample in a study of regulatory T cells in long-lasting Graves disease. TCRdb re-derived calls from the multiplex PCR reads in MiXCR, one entry per CDR3 protein. The sample holds some 600,000 distinct CDR3 sequences, 15% to 20% seen once. This sample was shared with a second study, whose subject was T cells in Graves' hyperthyroidism and ophthalmopathy.

Material: peripheral blood mononuclear cells (PBMCs), obtained at new diagnosis, from a patient treated with antithyroid drugs. The source of these receptors is a man aged 18-30 years with Graves disease. Each CDR3 is given with its conserved first and last residue. A D gene is named only where the DNA matches it firmly. Size is omitted from some rows. Given values are once, few, many or a class for expanded clones.

CDR3nt: TGTGCCATCAGTGTGAGGAAGGGCAATCAGCCCCAGCATTTT
CDR3aa: CAISVRKGNQPQHF
v_gene: TRBV10-3
j_gene: TRBJ1-5
d_gene: -
abundance: many

CDR3nt: TGCGCCAGCAGCTCGCGGGACAGGGAAACAGATACGCAGTATTTT
CDR3aa: CASSSRDRETDTQYF
v_gene: TRBV5-1
j_gene: TRBJ2-3
d_gene: TRBD1
abundance: many

CDR3nt: TGCAGCGCCGTGACGGTAGAAGCTTTCTTT
CDR3aa: CSAVTVEAFF
v_gene: TRBV29-1
j_gene: TRBJ1-1
d_gene: -
abundance: many

CDR3nt: TGTGCCAGCGGCCGGGACAGGGCAACTGGGGCCAACGTCCTGACTTTC
CDR3aa: CASGRDRATGANVLTF
v_gene: TRBV27
j_gene: TRBJ2-6
d_gene: TRBD1
abundance: -

CDR3nt: TGTGCCAGCAGTGTCACTAGCGGGAGGCAGGGTGAGCAGTTCTTC
CDR3aa: CASSVTSGRQGEQFF
v_gene: TRBV6-1
j_gene: TRBJ2-1
d_gene: TRBD2
abundance: -

CDR3nt: TGTGCCAGCAGCGAAAACAGGGGACAGAGCTCCTACAATGAGCAGTTCTTC
CDR3aa: CASSENRGQSSYNEQFF
v_gene: TRBV9
j_gene: TRBJ2-1
d_gene: TRBD1
abundance: few

CDR3nt: TGCAGCGTTGCGAGACAGAACCTGGGGGAGCAGTACTTC
CDR3aa: CSVARQNLGEQYF
v_gene: TRBV29-1
j_gene: TRBJ2-7
d_gene: -
abundance: many

CDR3nt: TGTGCCACCAGCAGAGGCGTGGGGGGAATCCAGCCCCAGCATTTT
CDR3aa: CATSRGVGGIQPQHF
v_gene: TRBV15
j_gene: TRBJ1-5
d_gene: -
abundance: many

CDR3nt: TGCGCCAGCAGCTTTTCAGGTGGGGTCGTCACAGATACGCAGTATTTT
CDR3aa: CASSFSGGVVTDTQYF
v_gene: TRBV5-1
j_gene: TRBJ2-3
d_gene: -
abundance: few

CDR3nt: TGTGCCAGCAGCAAGGGACAGGGGAGCTATGGCTACACCTTC
CDR3aa: CASSKGQGSYGYTF
v_gene: TRBV2
j_gene: TRBJ1-2
d_gene: TRBD1
abundance: many

CDR3nt: TGTGCCACCCCAGACAGATATGGCTACACCTTC
CDR3aa: CATPDRYGYTF
v_gene: TRBV6-1
j_gene: TRBJ1-2
d_gene: -
abundance: -

CDR3nt: TGTGCCAGTAGTATTTGGGACTGGAACCGCGTCGGGGGGGCCAACGTCCTGACTTTC
CDR3aa: CASSIWDWNRVGGANVLTF
v_gene: TRBV19
j_gene: TRBJ2-6
d_gene: -
abundance: few

CDR3nt: TGTGCCAGCAGCCCGCCTAGCGGGTCTCACACAGATACGCAGTATTTT
CDR3aa: CASSPPSGSHTDTQYF
v_gene: TRBV3-1
j_gene: TRBJ2-3
d_gene: TRBD2
abundance: many

CDR3nt: TGTGCCAGCAGCTCCTACGGGAACACTGAAGCTTTCTTT
CDR3aa: CASSSYGNTEAFF
v_gene: TRBV6-1
j_gene: TRBJ1-1
d_gene: -
abundance: many

CDR3nt: TGCAGTGCCCCTGGGCAGACGGGCGAGCAGTACTTC
CDR3aa: CSAPGQTGEQYF
v_gene: TRBV20-1
j_gene: TRBJ2-7
d_gene: -
abundance: few

CDR3nt: TGTGCCAGCAGCGTAGACGGGAGACAAGAGACCCAGTACTTC
CDR3aa: CASSVDGRQETQYF
v_gene: TRBV9
j_gene: TRBJ2-5
d_gene: -
abundance: many

CDR3nt: TGTGCCAGCAGTTTCGGAGCGGGACCTGGCACAGATACGCAGTATTTT
CDR3aa: CASSFGAGPGTDTQYF
v_gene: TRBV12-3/TRBV12-4
j_gene: TRBJ2-3
d_gene: TRBD2
abundance: many

CDR3nt: TGCGCCAGCAGCCTCCAGGAACAGGGTGATGAGCAGTTCTTC
CDR3aa: CASSLQEQGDEQFF
v_gene: TRBV4-1
j_gene: TRBJ2-1
d_gene: -
abundance: -

CDR3nt: TGTGCCTGGGGACTAGCGGGAGGGTCCTATGACTACGAGCAGTACTTC
CDR3aa: CAWGLAGGSYDYEQYF
v_gene: TRBV30
j_gene: TRBJ2-7
d_gene: TRBD2
abundance: many

CDR3nt: TGTGCCAGCACATCCTCTTTGAATGAGCAGTTCTTC
CDR3aa: CASTSSLNEQFF
v_gene: TRBV12-3/TRBV12-4
j_gene: TRBJ2-1
d_gene: -
abundance: many

CDR3nt: TGCAGCGTTTCGGGACAGGGACCCTATGGCTACACCTTC
CDR3aa: CSVSGQGPYGYTF
v_gene: TRBV29-1
j_gene: TRBJ1-2
d_gene: TRBD1
abundance: few

CDR3nt: TGTGCCAGCATTCGACAGGGGCGGGTCTCTGGGAATGAGCAGTTCTTC
CDR3aa: CASIRQGRVSGNEQFF
v_gene: TRBV27
j_gene: TRBJ2-1
d_gene: TRBD1
abundance: -

CDR3nt: TGCAGTGCTAACTCCCCGGATGGGGGCGAGCAGTACTTC
CDR3aa: CSANSPDGGEQYF
v_gene: TRBV20-1
j_gene: TRBJ2-7
d_gene: -
abundance: many

CDR3nt: TGCGCCAGCAGCTCGGAAGGGGGACAGGGGGGAAACGAGCAGTACTTC
CDR3aa: CASSSEGGQGGNEQYF
v_gene: TRBV5-1
j_gene: TRBJ2-7
d_gene: TRBD1
abundance: few

CDR3nt: TGTGCCAGCAGCGTGGGGGGAGACGGGACCCAGTACTTC
CDR3aa: CASSVGGDGTQYF
v_gene: TRBV9
j_gene: TRBJ2-5
d_gene: -
abundance: few

CDR3nt: TGTGCCAGCACCCTTCATGGAGCTAACTATGGCTACACCTTC
CDR3aa: CASTLHGANYGYTF
v_gene: TRBV13
j_gene: TRBJ1-2
d_gene: -
abundance: many

CDR3nt: TGTGCCAGCAGCTTAGTCGGCGAAGCTTTCTTT
CDR3aa: CASSLVGEAFF
v_gene: TRBV11-1
j_gene: TRBJ1-1
d_gene: -
abundance: few

CDR3nt: TGTGCCAGCAGCCCCTTAGGCAGGAACACTGAAGCTTTCTTT
CDR3aa: CASSPLGRNTEAFF
v_gene: TRBV25-1
j_gene: TRBJ1-1
d_gene: -
abundance: -

CDR3nt: TGCAGTGCTACCGAAGCGGGAGGCTACGAGCAGTACTTC
CDR3aa: CSATEAGGYEQYF
v_gene: TRBV20-1
j_gene: TRBJ2-7
d_gene: TRBD2
abundance: many

CDR3nt: TGTGCCAGCGGAGGGACAGGACTTAATGAAAAACTGTTTTTT
CDR3aa: CASGGTGLNEKLFF
v_gene: TRBV27
j_gene: TRBJ1-4
d_gene: TRBD1
abundance: -

CDR3nt: TGTGCCAGCAGTTTAGGGGCAGGGGACGAGACCCAGTACTTC
CDR3aa: CASSLGAGDETQYF
v_gene: TRBV12-3/TRBV12-4
j_gene: TRBJ2-5
d_gene: -
abundance: -

CDR3nt: TGTGCCAGCAGTTTTACCGGGACAGGGCTAACTGGCTACACCTTC
CDR3aa: CASSFTGTGLTGYTF
v_gene: TRBV27
j_gene: TRBJ1-2
d_gene: TRBD1
abundance: many

CDR3nt: TGTGCCAGCAGCTCGGGATACTACAGCTCCTACGAGCAGTACTTC
CDR3aa: CASSSGYYSSYEQYF
v_gene: TRBV11-2
j_gene: TRBJ2-7
d_gene: -
abundance: many